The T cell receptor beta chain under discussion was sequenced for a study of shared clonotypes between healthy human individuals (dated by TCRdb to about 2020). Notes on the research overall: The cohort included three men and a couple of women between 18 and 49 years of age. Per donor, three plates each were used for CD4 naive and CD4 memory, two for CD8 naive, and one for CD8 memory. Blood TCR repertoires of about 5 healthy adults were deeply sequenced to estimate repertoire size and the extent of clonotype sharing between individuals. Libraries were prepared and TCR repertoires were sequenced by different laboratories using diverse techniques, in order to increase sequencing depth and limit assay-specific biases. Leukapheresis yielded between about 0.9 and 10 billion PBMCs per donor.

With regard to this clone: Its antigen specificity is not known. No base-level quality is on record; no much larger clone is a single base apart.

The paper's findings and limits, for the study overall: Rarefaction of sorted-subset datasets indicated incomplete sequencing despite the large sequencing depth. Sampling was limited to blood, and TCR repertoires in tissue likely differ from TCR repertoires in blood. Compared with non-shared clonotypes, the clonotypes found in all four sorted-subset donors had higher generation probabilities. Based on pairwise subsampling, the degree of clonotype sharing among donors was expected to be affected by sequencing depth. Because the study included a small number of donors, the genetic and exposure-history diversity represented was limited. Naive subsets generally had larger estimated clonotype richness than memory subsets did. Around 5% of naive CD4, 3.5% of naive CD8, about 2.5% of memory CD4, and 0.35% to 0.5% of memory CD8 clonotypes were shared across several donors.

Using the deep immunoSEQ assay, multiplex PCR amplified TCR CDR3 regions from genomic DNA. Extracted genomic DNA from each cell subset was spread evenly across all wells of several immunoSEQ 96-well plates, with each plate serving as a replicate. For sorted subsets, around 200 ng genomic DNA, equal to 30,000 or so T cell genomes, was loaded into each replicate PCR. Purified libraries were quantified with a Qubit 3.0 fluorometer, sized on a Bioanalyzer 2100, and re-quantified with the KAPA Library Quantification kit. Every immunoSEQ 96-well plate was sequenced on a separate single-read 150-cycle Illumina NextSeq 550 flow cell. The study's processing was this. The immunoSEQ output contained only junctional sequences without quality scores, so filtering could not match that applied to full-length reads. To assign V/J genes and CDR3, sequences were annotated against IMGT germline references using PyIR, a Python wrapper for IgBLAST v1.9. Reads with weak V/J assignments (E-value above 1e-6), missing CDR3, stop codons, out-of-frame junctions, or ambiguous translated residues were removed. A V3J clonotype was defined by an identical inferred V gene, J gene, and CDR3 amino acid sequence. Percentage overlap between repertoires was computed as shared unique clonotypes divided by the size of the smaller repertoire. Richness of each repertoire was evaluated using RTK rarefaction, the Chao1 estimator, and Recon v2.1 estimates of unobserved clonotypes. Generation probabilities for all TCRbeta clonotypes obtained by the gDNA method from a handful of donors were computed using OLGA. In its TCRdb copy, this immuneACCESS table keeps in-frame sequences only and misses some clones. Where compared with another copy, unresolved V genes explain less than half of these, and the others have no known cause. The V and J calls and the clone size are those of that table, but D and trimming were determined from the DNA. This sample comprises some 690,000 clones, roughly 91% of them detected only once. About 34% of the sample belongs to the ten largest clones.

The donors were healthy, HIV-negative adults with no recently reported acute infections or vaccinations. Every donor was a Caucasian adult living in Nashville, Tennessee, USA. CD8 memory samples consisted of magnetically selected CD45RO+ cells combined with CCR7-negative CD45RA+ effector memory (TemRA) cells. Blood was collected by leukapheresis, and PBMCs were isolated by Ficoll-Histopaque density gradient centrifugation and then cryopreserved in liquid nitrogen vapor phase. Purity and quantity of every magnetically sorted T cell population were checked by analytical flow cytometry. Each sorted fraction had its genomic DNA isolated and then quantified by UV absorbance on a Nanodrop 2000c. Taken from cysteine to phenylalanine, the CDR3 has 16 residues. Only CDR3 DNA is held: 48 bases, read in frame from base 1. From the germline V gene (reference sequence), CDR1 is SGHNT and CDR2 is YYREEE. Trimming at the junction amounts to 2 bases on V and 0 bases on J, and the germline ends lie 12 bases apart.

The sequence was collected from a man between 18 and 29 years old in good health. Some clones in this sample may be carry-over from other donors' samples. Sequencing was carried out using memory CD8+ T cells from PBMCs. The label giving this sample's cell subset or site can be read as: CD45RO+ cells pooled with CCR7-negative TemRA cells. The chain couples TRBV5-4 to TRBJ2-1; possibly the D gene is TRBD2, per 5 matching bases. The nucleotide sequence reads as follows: TGTGCCAGCAGCTTCACGGCGGGCAGCTCCTACAATGAGCAGTTCTTC. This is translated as CASSFTAGSSYNEQFF.